This TCR beta chain is from a study of OX40 agonist ivuxolimab in advanced cancers. Broadly, across the study: Ivuxolimab was an agonistic, fully human IgG2 monoclonal antibody directed against OX40 (CD134), a costimulatory receptor. Intravenous ivuxolimab was administered to patients every 2 weeks at six dose levels: 0.01, 0.1, 0.3, 1.5, 3 and 10 mg/kg. Among the roughly 52 dose-escalation patients, around 19 had hepatocellular carcinoma, roughly 15 melanoma, 9 renal cell carcinoma and 9 head and neck cancer. In the dose-escalation cohort, roughly 82% of patients were male, and the mean age was approximately 60 years with a range of roughly 20 to 85. Patients were allowed to have had prior anti-PD-1, anti-PD-L1 or anti-CTLA-4 therapy, and 30% to 50% of the dose-escalation patients had previously received checkpoint inhibitors. Partial responses occurred in three dose-escalation patients, of whom one had hepatocellular carcinoma and two had cutaneous melanoma. Peripheral TCRbeta sequencing was intended to test whether TCR sequence diversity was altered and clonal T-cell expansion was caused by ivuxolimab. The paper describes the monotherapy dose-escalation part (N = 52 patients) of the phase I trial of ivuxolimab.

Taken from the germline V gene, the CDR1 and CDR2 loops are SNHLY and FYNNEI. The CDR3 runs 16 amino acids, cysteine and phenylalanine included. Just CDR3 DNA is preserved here, 48 bases in frame from base 1. V is clipped by 4 bases and J by 0 bases, and the sequence between their germline boundaries is 13 bases long. Patients with a history of autoimmune disease or receiving systemic immunosuppression were excluded from the trial. Peripheral blood for TCR sequencing was collected from all dose cohorts at baseline, on cycle 4 day 1, and on cycle 7 day 1. Samples were obtained from an open-label, multicenter, first-in-human phase I dose-escalation trial of ivuxolimab. The trial enrolled adults with locally advanced or metastatic head and neck squamous cell, hepatocellular, melanoma or renal cell carcinoma. Before TCR sequencing, CD4+ T cells and CD8+ T cells were sorted from peripheral blood as separate populations.

About this clone itself: Its antigen has not been determined. Base qualities were left out, and no much larger clone turns up one base away.

The paper's findings and limits, for the study overall: At doses of 0.1 to 3.0 mg/kg, clonal expansion of both CD4+ and CD8+ T cells in blood was seen between baseline and week 6. In the 0.1-3.0 mg/kg groups, partial responders had among the lowest normalized peripheral clonal expansion, particularly in CD8+ T cells. After ivuxolimab, expanded clones were on average more numerous among CD8+ T cells than among CD4+ T cells. Low levels of normalized T-cell clonal expansion were also shown by some nonresponding patients. The antigen specificity of the clonally expanded peripheral T cells was not determined.

For sequencing of the TCRbeta CDR3 region, genomic DNA was extracted from the sorted cells. TCRbeta CDR3 regions were sequenced using the immunoSEQ Assay. TCRdb retrieved this table from immuneACCESS and kept in-frame rearrangements only. Not all clones are present; in checked studies, unresolved V genes account for under half, and no reason is known for the remainder. The sample table holds fewer than 15,000 clones, of which 80% to 95% were seen once. The top ten constitute approximately 80% of the sample. The TCR was taken from an adult with an advanced solid tumor such as melanoma, head and neck, liver or kidney cancer. In this chain, TRBV2 is recombined with TRBJ2-1; the D segment cannot be called with confidence. This specimen was CD4+ or CD8+ T cells sorted from blood, taken in a trial of the OX40 agonist ivuxolimab. The CDR3 reads as follows: CASSVTESSSYNEQFF. DNA sequence: TGTGCCAGCAGTGTAACAGAATCTAGCTCCTACAATGAGCAGTTCTTC.